These 2 T cell receptor beta chains share one sample of origin, sequenced in a study of T-cell memory formation after mild COVID-19. One entry per CDR3 protein, called by TCRdb with MiXCR from the 5' RACE reads. The repertoire consists of 100,000 to 120,000 distinct CDR3 sequences, with around 17% occurring once and the leading ten covering roughly 5.5%. Sequencing was carried out using PBMCs or a T cell subset sorted from them (not recorded which). These receptors all stem from a man aged 18 to 29 who had mild COVID-19 (a few samples of this study predate the infection). Cell type and time point are not known.

The chain has TRBV4-3 and TRBJ2-3; possible D gene TRBD2, 7 bases. V was clipped by 1 base and J by 3 bases, with 17 bases between them. Germline V gene sequence: CDR1 LGHNA, CDR2 YSLEER. The CDR3 length is 17 residues. The DNA for the CDR3 is TGCGCCAGCAGCCAAGCTTTACAGGGCGGGAGAACAGATACGCAGTATTTT. Translating gives CASSQALQGGRTDTQYF.

This clonotype was seen only a few times. The V gene is TRBV7-3, the J gene TRBJ2-3, with 11 bases identical to TRBD1. The germline V gene encodes CDR1 SGHTA and CDR2 FQGTGA. Unmatched junction bases numbered 7, after V lost 4 bases and J lost 4 bases. CDR3 size: 16 residues. CDR3 coding DNA: TGTGCCAGCAGCTCAACCCGGGACAGGGGGGCAGATACGCAGTATTTT. Translating it yields CASSSTRDRGADTQYF.